Below, 25 T cell receptor beta chains from the same sample are listed, as sequenced in a study of blood T cell repertoires in COVID-19 (dated by TCRdb to 2019 to 2021). Libraries were made using the immunoSEQ multiplex PCR assay. TCRdb provides this immuneACCESS table in a form limited to in-frame rearrangements. Some clones are lacking; in checked studies, under half of them reflect an unresolved V gene, and why the rest are absent is not known. In this sample the table shows 250,000 to 300,000 clones, 85% to 90% of which occur a single time. The ten largest clones capture 1.9% of the sample. The sample consisted of PBMCs or T cells enriched from blood (not recorded which). These receptors came from a woman in her sixties who had recovered from COVID-19.

This sequence joins TRBV24-1 and TRBJ1-5; the match to TRBD1 covers 8 bases. The V and J ends lost 12 bases and 0 bases, in that order; junction bases with no gene match: 12. Per germline, CDR1 KGHDR and CDR2 SFDVKD. The CDR3 is made up of 16 amino acids. In nucleotides, the CDR3 is TGTGCCCCCCGATGGACAGGGATCTATAGCAATCAGCCCCAGCATTTT. Translation gives CAPRWTGIYSNQPQHF.

This chain uses TRBV19 with TRBJ1-1; D is perhaps TRBD1 (6 bases). The V end lost 5 bases, the J end lost 0 bases, and 13 bases lay between the germline ends. This CDR3 has 15 residues. Looked up from germline, CDR1 is LNHDA and CDR2 is SQIVND (reference sequence). The CDR3 here is CASSWSGGLNTEAFF. As DNA, the CDR3 is TGTGCCAGTAGTTGGTCGGGGGGCCTGAACACTGAAGCTTTCTTT.

The chain has TRBV5-1 and TRBJ1-1; D possibly corresponds to TRBD1 (5 bases). The CDR3 covers 13 residues. V was trimmed by 3 bases and J by 5 bases, leaving 11 bases between them. CDR1 is SGHRS, CDR2 YFSETQ, per germline. DNA of the CDR3: TGCGCCAGCAGCTCCCCCGGGGGGACTGAAGCTTTCTTT. This gives the protein CASSSPGGTEAFF.

The rearrangement links TRBV19 to TRBJ2-7, with D possibly matching TRBD1 (6 bases). This CDR3 contains 13 residues. The ends were cut back, 4 bases at V and 5 bases at J, with 12 bases in the middle. CDR1 is LNHDA, CDR2 SQIVND, per germline (reference sequence). The CDR3 protein is CASSTGETHEQYF. Here the CDR3 DNA reads TGTGCCAGTAGTACAGGGGAGACCCACGAGCAGTACTTC.

This sequence joins TRBV9 and TRBJ2-2; perhaps TRBD2 as D (6 bases). The CDR3 loop spans 15 amino acids. V lost 2 bases and J lost 3, with 11 bases in between. Germline loops: CDR1 SGDLS, CDR2 YYNGEE. The CDR3 DNA sequence: TGTGCCAGCAGCGTTGAGGGACTTTACACCGGGGAGCTGTTTTTT. Protein: CASSVEGLYTGELFF.

V usage is TRBV28 and J usage is TRBJ1-2, with D uncertain. CDR1 is MDHEN, CDR2 SYDVKM, per germline. The CDR3 is 13 residues long. Trimming cost V 6 bases and J 2 bases, with 10 bases left between them. The CDR3 is CASSQDMNYGYTF. In nucleotides, the CDR3 is TGTGCCAGCAGCCAAGACATGAACTATGGCTACACCTTC.

V gene TRBV23-1 combines with J gene TRBJ1-5; D not certain. TRBV23-1 carries the ORF label, with uncertain function. The CDR3 is 16 residues long. V was cut by 6 bases and J by 0 bases, with 15 bases left in between. The CDR3 is CASSPRRDYSNQPQHF. In nucleotides, the CDR3 is TGCGCCAGCAGCCCCCGCCGAGACTATAGCAATCAGCCCCAGCATTTT.

The chain employs TRBV7-9 and TRBJ1-1; 7 positions agree with TRBD1. Germline CDR1 SEHNR, CDR2 FQNEAQ (reference sequence). The CDR3 extends over 15 amino acids. V lost 5 bases to trimming and J lost 1 base; unmatched junction nucleotides: 7. This chain's CDR3 is CASSPGQVQNTEAFF. The DNA for the CDR3 is TGTGCCAGCAGCCCAGGACAGGTACAGAACACTGAAGCTTTCTTT. Combining the CDR3 with reference TRBV7-9 and TRBJ1-1 gives the whole variable domain DTGVSQNPRHKITKRGQNVTFRCDPISEHNRLYWYRQTLGQGPEFLTYFQNEAQLEKSRLLSDRFSAERPKGSFSTLEIQRTEQGDSAMYLCASSPGQVQNTEAFFGQGTRLTVV.

This clone was seen repeatedly, ten times or more. The chain employs TRBV27 and TRBJ2-7; TRBD2 agrees at 8 bases. The CDR3 has 15 amino acids. Germline loops: CDR1 MNHEY, CDR2 SMNVEV (reference sequence). V lost 2 bases, J lost 3 bases, and 6 bases stayed unmatched. The CDR3 region is CASSLTGGHNYEQYF. The CDR3 DNA follows: TGTGCCAGCAGTTTAACGGGAGGGCATAACTACGAGCAGTACTTC.

J is TRBJ2-5 and V is TRBV2, with D unresolved. V lost 3 bases and J 3 bases, leaving 8 bases between the germline ends. The CDR3 has 13 amino acids. Germline CDR1 SNHLY, CDR2 FYNNEI. The CDR3 coding sequence is TGTGCCAGCAGTGATGCAGCGAAAGAGACCCAGTACTTC. It codes for CASSDAAKETQYF.

The chain joins TRBV11-2 to TRBJ1-4; unclear D gene. V lost 3 bases and J 4 bases, leaving 9 bases between the germline ends. Per the germline V gene, CDR1 is SGHAT and CDR2 is FQNNGV. There are 14 residues in the CDR3. The CDR3 spells CASSLGAFNEKLFF. In nucleotides, the CDR3 is TGTGCCAGCAGCTTGGGCGCCTTTAATGAAAAACTGTTTTTT. The entire variable domain, with the rest obtained from reference TRBV11-2 and TRBJ1-4, is as follows: EAGVAQSPRYKIIEKRQSVAFWCNPISGHATLYWYQQILGQGPKLLIQFQNNGVVDDSQLPKDRFSAERLKGVDSTLKIQPAKLEDSAVYLCASSLGAFNEKLFFGSGTQLSVL.

The chain employs TRBV5-1 and TRBJ1-4, with D perhaps TRBD1 (5 bases). Trimming stripped 4 bases from V and 8 bases from J, with 18 bases between. Per germline, CDR1 SGHRS and CDR2 YFSETQ. The CDR3 contains 15 residues. The DNA for the CDR3 is TGCGCCAGCAGCGCGGGGACGGGCCCAGGGGAAAAACTGTTTTTT. It translates to CASSAGTGPGEKLFF.

This chain uses TRBV6-5 with TRBJ2-7; possibly TRBD1 for D (6 bases). The CDR3 length is 14 residues. Germline loops: CDR1 MNHEY, CDR2 SVGAGI. V was cut by 3 bases and J by 4 bases, with 13 bases left in between. The CDR3 protein is CASSYLGARYEQYF. The CDR3 coding sequence is TGTGCCAGCAGTTATCTGGGGGCGCGATACGAGCAGTACTTC.

V and J are TRBV28 and TRBJ2-7; 12 nucleotides match TRBD2. In germline, CDR1 is MDHEN, CDR2 SYDVKM. The CDR3 covers 16 residues. Trimming at V came to 2 bases and at J to 4 bases, leaving 6 bases not matched to a gene. The CDR3 bases are TGTGCCAGCAGTTTAGTCGGACTAGCGGGGAGTTACGAGCAGTACTTC. Amino acids: CASSLVGLAGSYEQYF.

This chain uses TRBV19 with TRBJ2-2; possibly TRBD2 for D (6 bases). Trimming shortened V by 5 bases and J by 3 bases, and 13 bases separated the two germline ends. CDR3 length: 15 amino acids. Per the germline V gene, CDR1 is LNHDA and CDR2 is SQIVND (reference sequence). In nucleotides, the CDR3 is TGTGCCAGTAGTTTCGGGAGCGGGTACACCGGGGAGCTGTTTTTT. Translated: CASSFGSGYTGELFF. The variable domain in full, completed from reference TRBV19 and TRBJ2-2, reads DGGITQSPKYLFRKEGQNVTLSCEQNLNHDAMYWYRQDPGQGLRLIYYSQIVNDFQKGDIAEGYSVSREKKESFPLTVTSAQKNPTAFYLCASSFGSGYTGELFFGEGSRLTVL.

The V and J genes are TRBV5-1 and TRBJ1-1; no reliable D call. Trimming pared 4 bases from V and 4 bases from J, leaving 11 bases between. This CDR3 contains 13 residues. Germline-derived CDR1 and CDR2 are SGHRS and YFSETQ. CDR3 sequence (DNA): TGCGCCAGCAGCGGCATTGGCGGCACTGAAGCTTTCTTT. This gives the protein CASSGIGGTEAFF.

The rearrangement uses TRBV6-5 and TRBJ2-3; the match to TRBD2 covers 10 bases. Germline-derived CDR1 and CDR2 are MNHEY and SVGAGI. The CDR3 extends over 15 amino acids. V shed 6 bases, J shed 4 bases, and the junction held 7 bases outside the gene matches. DNA of the CDR3: TGTGCCAGCAGCCCACTAGCGGGGCTGGCAGATACGCAGTATTTT. Its protein product is CASSPLAGLADTQYF.

V is TRBV18 and J is TRBJ1-1, with TRBD1 matching 7 bases. V trimming: 2 bases; J trimming: 0 bases; junction bases outside the gene matches: 9. The germline CDR1 and CDR2 sequences are KGHSH and LQKENI. The length of the CDR3 is 17 residues. Written as DNA, the CDR3 is TGTGCCAGCTCACCAGTGGGGACAGAGATTTTGAACACTGAAGCTTTCTTT. It is translated as CASSPVGTEILNTEAFF.

The chain uses TRBV3-1 (or the pseudogene TRBV3-2) and TRBJ2-5; a weak D match, TRBD1 (5 bases). CDR3 length: 14 amino acids. The germline CDR1 and CDR2 sequences are LGHDT and YNNKEL (reference sequence). V was cut by 5 bases and J by 4 bases, with 14 bases left in between. This CDR3 is CASSNSNQGETQYF. In DNA form, the CDR3 reads TGTGCCAGCAGCAACTCAAACCAGGGAGAGACCCAGTACTTC.

This clone was counted between two and nine times. This CDR3 is CASSVASRARTGELFF. The CDR3 DNA is TGTGCCAGCAGCGTAGCATCCAGGGCGCGAACCGGGGAGCTGTTTTTT. The genes are TRBV9 and TRBJ2-2, with TRBD1 as a possible D gene (5 bases). Germline CDR1 and CDR2: SGDLS and YYNGEE. Between the trimmed V and J ends, which lost 0 bases and 5 bases, there was a span of 14 bases. This CDR3 has 16 residues. Variable domain in full (rest from reference TRBV9 and TRBJ2-2): DSGVTQTPKHLITATGQRVTLRCSPRSGDLSVYWYQQSLDQGLQFLIQYYNGEERAKGNILERFSAQQFPDLHSELNLSSLELGDSALYFCASSVASRARTGELFFGEGSRLTVL.

The gene calls are TRBV6-1 and TRBJ2-4; D may be TRBD2 (6 bases). The CDR3 length is 14 residues. Between the trimmed V and J ends, which lost 0 bases and 10 bases, there was a span of 13 bases. Germline values: CDR1 MNHNS, CDR2 SASEGT. Here the CDR3 DNA reads TGTGCCAGCAGTGAAGCCCGGACTGGAGGGATTCAGTACTTC. This gives the protein CASSEARTGGIQYF.

Only a few counts were recorded for this clone. The chain links TRBV18 to TRBJ2-7, with a tentative D call TRBD1 (6 bases). Germline CDR1 and CDR2: KGHSH and LQKENI. The CDR3 consists of 15 residues. The V gene lost 2 bases and the J gene lost 4 bases, with 15 bases spanning the gap. The CDR3 nucleotides are TGTGCCAGCTCACCAAGATCCTCAGGGGAATACGAGCAGTACTTC. Translation gives CASSPRSSGEYEQYF.

This chain joins TRBV5-1 and TRBJ1-5; D uncertain. Germline V CDR1 and CDR2: SGHRS, YFSETQ. The CDR3 is made up of 13 amino acids. Trimming shortened V by 1 base and J by 5 bases, and 7 bases separated the two germline ends. The CDR3 region is CASSLWADQPQHF. CDR3 coding DNA: TGCGCCAGCAGCTTGTGGGCAGATCAGCCCCAGCATTTT. Full variable domain (remainder filled in from reference TRBV5-1 and TRBJ1-5): KAGVTQTPRYLIKTRGQQVTLSCSPISGHRSVSWYQQTPGQGLQFLFEYFSETQRNKGNFPGRFSGRQFSNSRSEMNVSTLELGDSALYLCASSLWADQPQHFGDGTRLSIL.

This clone was observed a few times. The V call is TRBV19, the J call TRBJ1-1, with no clear D. CDR3 length equals 14 residues. Between the trimmed V and J ends, which lost 1 base and 0 bases, there was a span of 6 bases. CDR1 and CDR2 from the germline V gene are LNHDA and SQIVND (reference sequence). In DNA form, the CDR3 reads TGTGCCAGTAGTATAGGGCGGGTGAACACTGAAGCTTTCTTT. Translating it yields CASSIGRVNTEAFF. The full variable domain, rest sourced from reference TRBV19 and TRBJ1-1, is DGGITQSPKYLFRKEGQNVTLSCEQNLNHDAMYWYRQDPGQGLRLIYYSQIVNDFQKGDIAEGYSVSREKKESFPLTVTSAQKNPTAFYLCASSIGRVNTEAFFGQGTRLTVV.

The rearrangement joins TRBV7-8 to TRBJ1-5; D may be TRBD1 (5 bases). This CDR3 contains 14 residues. The germline CDR1 and CDR2 sequences are SGHVS and FQNEAQ. V lost 1 base to trimming and J lost 6 bases, with 10 bases between them. The CDR3 region has the DNA TGTGCCAGCAGCTTAGTCCACAGGATTCAGCCCCAGCATTTT. It codes for CASSLVHRIQPQHF.